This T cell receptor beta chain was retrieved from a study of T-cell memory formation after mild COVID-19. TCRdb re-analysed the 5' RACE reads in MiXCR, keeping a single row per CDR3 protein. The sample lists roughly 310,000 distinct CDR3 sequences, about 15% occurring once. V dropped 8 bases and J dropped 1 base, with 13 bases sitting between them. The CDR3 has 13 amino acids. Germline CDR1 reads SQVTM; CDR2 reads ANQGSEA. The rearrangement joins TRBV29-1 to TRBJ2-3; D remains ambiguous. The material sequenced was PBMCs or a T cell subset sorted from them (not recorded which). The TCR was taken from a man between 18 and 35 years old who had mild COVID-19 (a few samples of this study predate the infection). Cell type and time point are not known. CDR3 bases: TGCAGCTCCCTTGTCGCGGGCACAGATACGCAGTATTTT. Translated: CSSLVAGTDTQYF.